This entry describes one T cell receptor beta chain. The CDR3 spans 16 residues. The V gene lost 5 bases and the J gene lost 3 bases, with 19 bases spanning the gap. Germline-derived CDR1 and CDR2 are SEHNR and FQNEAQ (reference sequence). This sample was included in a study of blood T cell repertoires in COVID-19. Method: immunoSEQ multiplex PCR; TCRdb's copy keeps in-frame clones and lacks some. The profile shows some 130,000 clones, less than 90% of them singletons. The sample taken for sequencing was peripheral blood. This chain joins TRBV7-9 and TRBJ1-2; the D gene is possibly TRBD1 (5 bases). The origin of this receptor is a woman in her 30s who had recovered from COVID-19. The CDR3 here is CASSPGEGSLDYGYTF. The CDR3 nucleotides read TGTGCCAGCAGCCCGGGGGAGGGCTCCCTCGACTATGGCTACACCTTC.